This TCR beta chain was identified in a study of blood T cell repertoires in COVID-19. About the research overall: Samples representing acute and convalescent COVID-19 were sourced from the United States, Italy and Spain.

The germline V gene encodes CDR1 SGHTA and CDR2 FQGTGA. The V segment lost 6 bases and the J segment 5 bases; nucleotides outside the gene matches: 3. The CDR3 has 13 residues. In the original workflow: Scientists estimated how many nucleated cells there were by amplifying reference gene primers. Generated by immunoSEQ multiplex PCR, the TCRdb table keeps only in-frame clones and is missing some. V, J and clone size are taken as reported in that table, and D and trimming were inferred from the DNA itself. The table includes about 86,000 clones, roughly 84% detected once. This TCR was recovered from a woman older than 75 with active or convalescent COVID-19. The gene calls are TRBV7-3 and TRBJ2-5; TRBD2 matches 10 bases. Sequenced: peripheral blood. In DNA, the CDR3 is TGTGCCAGCAGACTTAGCGGGGGGGAGACCCAGTACTTC. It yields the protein CASRLSGGETQYF. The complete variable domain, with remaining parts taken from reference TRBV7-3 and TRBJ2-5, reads GAGVSQTPSNKVTEKGKYVELRCDPISGHTALYWYRQSLGQGPEFLIYFQGTGAADDSGLPNDRFFAVRPEGSVSTLKIQRTERGDSAVYLCASRLSGGETQYFGPGTRLLVL.